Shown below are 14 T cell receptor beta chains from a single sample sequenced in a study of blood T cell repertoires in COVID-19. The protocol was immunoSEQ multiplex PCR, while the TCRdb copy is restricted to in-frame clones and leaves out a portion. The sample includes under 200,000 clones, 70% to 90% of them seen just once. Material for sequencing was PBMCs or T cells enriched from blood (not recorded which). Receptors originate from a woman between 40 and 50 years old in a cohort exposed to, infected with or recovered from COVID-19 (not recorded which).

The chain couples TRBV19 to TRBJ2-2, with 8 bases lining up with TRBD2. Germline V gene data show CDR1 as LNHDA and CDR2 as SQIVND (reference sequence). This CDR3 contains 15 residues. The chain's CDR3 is CATARAGANTGELFF. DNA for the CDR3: TGTGCTACGGCCCGAGCGGGGGCTAACACCGGGGAGCTGTTTTTT.

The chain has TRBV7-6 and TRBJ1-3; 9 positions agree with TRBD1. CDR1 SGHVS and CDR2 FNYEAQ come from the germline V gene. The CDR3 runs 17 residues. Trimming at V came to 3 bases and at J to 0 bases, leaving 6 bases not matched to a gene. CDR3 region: CASSLGTGRGSGNTIYF. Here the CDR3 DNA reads TGTGCCAGCAGCTTGGGGACAGGGAGGGGCTCTGGAAACACCATATATTTT. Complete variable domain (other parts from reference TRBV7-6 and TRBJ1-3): GAGVSQSPRYKVTKRGQDVALRCDPISGHVSLYWYRQALGQGPEFLTYFNYEAQQDKSGLPNDRFSAERPEGSISTLTIQRTEQRDSAMYRCASSLGTGRGSGNTIYFGEGSWLTVV.

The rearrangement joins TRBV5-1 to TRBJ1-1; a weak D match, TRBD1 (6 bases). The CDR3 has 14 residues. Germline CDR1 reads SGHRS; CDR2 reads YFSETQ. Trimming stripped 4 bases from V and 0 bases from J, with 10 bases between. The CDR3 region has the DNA TGCGCCAGCAGCCTGGGGACATTGAACACTGAAGCTTTCTTT. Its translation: CASSLGTLNTEAFF.

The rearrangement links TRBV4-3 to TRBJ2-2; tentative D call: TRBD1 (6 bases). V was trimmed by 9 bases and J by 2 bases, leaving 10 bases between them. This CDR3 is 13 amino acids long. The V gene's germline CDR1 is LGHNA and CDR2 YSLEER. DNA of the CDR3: TGCGCCAGTTCGGGACACAACACCGGGGAGCTGTTTTTT. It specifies CASSGHNTGELFF.

The CDR3 DNA sequence: TGTGCCAGCAGCTTAGCTAGGGGCAGCCCCGGACCTTCTATTGGCTACACCTTC. It translates to CASSLARGSPGPSIGYTF. The V and J genes are TRBV7-2 and TRBJ1-2; TRBD1 might be the D (5 bases). Germline V gene lookup returns CDR1 SGHTA and CDR2 FQGNSA. The CDR3 runs 18 residues. The V end lost 0 bases, the J end lost 7 bases, and 24 bases lay between the germline ends. The whole variable domain, remainder taken from reference TRBV7-2 and TRBJ1-2, is GAGVSQSPSNKVTEKGKDVELRCDPISGHTALYWYRQSLGQGLEFLIYFQGNSAPDKSGLPSDRFSAERTGGSVSTLTIQRTQQEDSAVYLCASSLARGSPGPSIGYTFGSGTRLTVV.

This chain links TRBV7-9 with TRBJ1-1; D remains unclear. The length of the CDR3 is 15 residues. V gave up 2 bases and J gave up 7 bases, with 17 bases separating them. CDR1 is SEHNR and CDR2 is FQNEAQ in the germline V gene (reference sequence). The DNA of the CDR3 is TGTGCCAGCAGCTTACTGACCGGAGGGTCTGGTGAAGCTTTCTTT. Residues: CASSLLTGGSGEAFF.

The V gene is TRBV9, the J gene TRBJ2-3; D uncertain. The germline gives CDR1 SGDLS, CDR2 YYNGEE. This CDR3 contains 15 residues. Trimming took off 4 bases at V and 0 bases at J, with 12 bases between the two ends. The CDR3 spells CASSLGGTSTDTQYF. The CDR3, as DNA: TGTGCCAGCAGCCTTGGCGGTACTAGCACAGATACGCAGTATTTT.

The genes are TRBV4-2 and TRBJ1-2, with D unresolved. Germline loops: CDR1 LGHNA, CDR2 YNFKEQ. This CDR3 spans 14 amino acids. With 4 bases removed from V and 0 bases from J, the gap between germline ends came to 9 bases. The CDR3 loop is CASSPRGANYGYTF. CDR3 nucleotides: TGTGCCAGCAGCCCCCGCGGCGCTAACTATGGCTACACCTTC.

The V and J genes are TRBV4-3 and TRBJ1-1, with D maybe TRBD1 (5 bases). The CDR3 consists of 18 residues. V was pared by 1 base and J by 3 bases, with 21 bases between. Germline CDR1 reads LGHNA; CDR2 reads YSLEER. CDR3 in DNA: TGCGCCAGCAGCCAAGGTCTTCTATGGAAGGGAGGGGACACTGAAGCTTTCTTT. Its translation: CASSQGLLWKGGDTEAFF.

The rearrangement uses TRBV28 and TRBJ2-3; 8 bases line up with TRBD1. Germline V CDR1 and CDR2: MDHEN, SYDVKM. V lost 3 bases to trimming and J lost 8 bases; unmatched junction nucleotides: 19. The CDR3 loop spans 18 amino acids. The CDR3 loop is CASSFRGWTGPESITQYF. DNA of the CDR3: TGTGCCAGCAGTTTCCGTGGCTGGACAGGGCCTGAATCGATTACGCAGTATTTT.

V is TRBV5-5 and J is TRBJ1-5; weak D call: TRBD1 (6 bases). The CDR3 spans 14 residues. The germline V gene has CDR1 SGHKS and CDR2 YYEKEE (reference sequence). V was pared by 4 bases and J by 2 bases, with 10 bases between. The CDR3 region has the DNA TGTGCCAGCAGCACCAGGGGTGGCAATCAGCCCCAGCATTTT. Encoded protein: CASSTRGGNQPQHF.

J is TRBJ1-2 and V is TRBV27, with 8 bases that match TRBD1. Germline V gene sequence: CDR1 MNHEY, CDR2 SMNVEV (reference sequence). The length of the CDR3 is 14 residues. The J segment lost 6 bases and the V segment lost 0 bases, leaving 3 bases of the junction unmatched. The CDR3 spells CASSLSTGADGYTF. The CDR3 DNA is TGTGCCAGCAGTTTATCGACAGGGGCGGATGGCTACACCTTC.

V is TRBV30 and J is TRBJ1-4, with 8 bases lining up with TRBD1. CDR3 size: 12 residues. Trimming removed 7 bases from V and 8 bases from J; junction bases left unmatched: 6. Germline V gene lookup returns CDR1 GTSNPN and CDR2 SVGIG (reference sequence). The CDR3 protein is CAYGQGAEKLFF. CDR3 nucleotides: TGTGCCTACGGACAGGGAGCAGAAAAACTGTTTTTT.

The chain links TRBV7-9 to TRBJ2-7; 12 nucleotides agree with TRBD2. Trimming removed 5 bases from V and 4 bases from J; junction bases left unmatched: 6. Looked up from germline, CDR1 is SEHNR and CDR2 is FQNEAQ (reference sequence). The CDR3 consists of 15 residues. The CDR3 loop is CASSVGTSGFYEQYF. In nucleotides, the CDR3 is TGTGCCAGCAGCGTAGGGACTAGCGGGTTTTACGAGCAGTACTTC. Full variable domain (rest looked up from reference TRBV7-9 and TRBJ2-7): DTGVSQNPRHKITKRGQNVTFRCDPISEHNRLYWYRQTLGQGPEFLTYFQNEAQLEKSRLLSDRFSAERPKGSFSTLEIQRTEQGDSAMYLCASSVGTSGFYEQYFGPGTRLTVT.